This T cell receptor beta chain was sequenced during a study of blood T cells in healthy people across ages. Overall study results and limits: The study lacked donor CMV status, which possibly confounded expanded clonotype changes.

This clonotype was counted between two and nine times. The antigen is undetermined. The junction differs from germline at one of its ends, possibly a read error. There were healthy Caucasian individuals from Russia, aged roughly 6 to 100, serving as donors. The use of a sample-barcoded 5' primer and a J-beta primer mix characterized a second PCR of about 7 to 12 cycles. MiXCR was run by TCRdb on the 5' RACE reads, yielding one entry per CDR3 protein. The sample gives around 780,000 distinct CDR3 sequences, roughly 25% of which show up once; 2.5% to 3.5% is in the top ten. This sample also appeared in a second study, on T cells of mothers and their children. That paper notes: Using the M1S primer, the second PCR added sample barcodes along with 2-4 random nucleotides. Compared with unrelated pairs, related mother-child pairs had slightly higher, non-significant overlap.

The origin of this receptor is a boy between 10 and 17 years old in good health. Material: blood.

CDR3 nucleotide sequence: TGTGCCAGCAGATTGGACTATCAAGATACGCAGTATTTT. Its translation is CASRLDYQDTQYF. This chain uses TRBV5-4 with TRBJ2-3, with TRBD2 as a possible D gene (6 bases). CDR3 length equals 13 residues. Looked up from germline, CDR1 is SGHNT and CDR2 is YYREEE (reference sequence).